Each of the 23 T cell receptor beta chains below was sequenced from the same sample in a study of shared clonotypes between healthy human individuals. TCRdb's table, derived via immunoSEQ multiplex PCR, lists solely in-frame clones and lacks some. Counted here are approximately 350,000 clones, 96% occurring once; the ten biggest clones make up less than 0.35%. Sequencing input: memory CD8+ T cells sorted from blood. Subset in this sample: CD45RO+ cells pooled with CCR7-negative TemRA cells. The receptors shown here come from a man aged 25 to 40 in good health.

This clone was seen once. CDR3: CASSEGSRLDYEQYF. The CDR3 bases are TGTGCCAGCAGTGAAGGATCCCGACTTGACTACGAGCAGTACTTC. V is TRBV6-1 and J is TRBJ2-7; D not resolved. The CDR3 loop spans 15 amino acids. Germline CDR1 and CDR2: MNHNS and SASEGT. The V and J ends lost 1 base and 3 bases respectively, with 13 bases between them.

The V and J genes are TRBV7-2 and TRBJ2-7; 9 bases match TRBD2. V gave up 0 bases and J gave up 4 bases; unmatched junction bases: 7. In germline, CDR1 is SGHTA, CDR2 FQGNSA. The CDR3 contains 16 residues. The CDR3 bases are TGTGCCAGCAGCTTAGCGCTTTCCCTAGCGGGATACGAGCAGTACTTC. Translated, it gives CASSLALSLAGYEQYF.

The rearrangement joins TRBV6-1 to TRBJ2-7; D call uncertain. Germline CDR1 reads MNHNS; CDR2 reads SASEGT. CDR3 length: 15 residues. V lost 2 bases, J lost 2 bases, and 13 bases lay in between. The CDR3 DNA reads TGTGCCAGCAGTGAAATTCCCGGCTTCCCCTACGAGCAGTACTTC. As protein: CASSEIPGFPYEQYF.

The genes are TRBV7-9 and TRBJ2-2; perhaps TRBD2 as D (7 bases). Germline V gives CDR1 SEHNR, CDR2 FQNEAQ (reference sequence). The CDR3 runs 19 residues. Trimming left V 5 bases short and J 5 bases short, with 27 bases between. Written as DNA, the CDR3 is TGTGCCAGCAGCCCCTCCCACAAAGACAGGACTAGACTAACCGGGGAGCTGTTTTTT. It specifies CASSPSHKDRTRLTGELFF.

The chain joins TRBV28 to TRBJ1-3, with 9 bases aligning to TRBD1. V lost 11 bases and J lost 4; bases outside the gene matches: 9. This CDR3 region has 14 residues. The germline CDR1 and CDR2 sequences are MDHEN and SYDVKM. In nucleotides, the CDR3 is TGTGCCGGATCGGGACAGGGATTAGGAAACACCATATATTTT. Protein product: CAGSGQGLGNTIYF.

The chain recombines TRBV7-9 with TRBJ2-1; 14 bases are shared with TRBD2. The CDR3 runs 16 residues. V lost 5 bases to trimming and J lost 4 bases; unmatched junction nucleotides: 4. CDR1 is SEHNR and CDR2 is FQNEAQ in the germline V gene (reference sequence). CDR3 coding DNA: TGTGCCAGCAGCCGACTAGCGGGAGGGGGTTACAATGAGCAGTTCTTC. It is translated as CASSRLAGGGYNEQFF. Supplemented by reference TRBV7-9 and TRBJ2-1, the full variable domain reads DTGVSQNPRHKITKRGQNVTFRCDPISEHNRLYWYRQTLGQGPEFLTYFQNEAQLEKSRLLSDRFSAERPKGSFSTLEIQRTEQGDSAMYLCASSRLAGGGYNEQFFGPGTRLTVL.

A word on this clone: The sample has other DNA sequences that encode this CDR3 too. The chain employs TRBV5-1 and TRBJ2-7, with D possibly being TRBD2 (6 bases). The CDR3 loop spans 14 amino acids. Germline CDR1 and CDR2: SGHRS and YFSETQ. V was pared by 2 bases and J by 4 bases, with 13 bases between. DNA for the CDR3: TGCGCCAGCAGCTTCTTAGCTGGAGGGTACGAGCAGTACTTC. Its translation: CASSFLAGGYEQYF.

This sequence joins TRBV2 and TRBJ2-1; D possibly corresponds to TRBD1 (6 bases). Per the germline V gene, CDR1 is SNHLY and CDR2 is FYNNEI. The CDR3 loop spans 13 amino acids. V lost 6 bases and J 7 bases, leaving 13 bases between the germline ends. In DNA, the CDR3 is TGTGCCAGCAGAGAATTCGGACAGAATGAGCAGTTCTTC. It encodes CASREFGQNEQFF.

The V call is TRBV10-3, the J call TRBJ1-5; 9 bases are a match to TRBD1. The CDR3 runs 13 residues. Germline V CDR1 and CDR2: ENHRY, SYGVKD. After removal of 7 bases from V and 5 bases from J, the junction contained 3 bases not matched to a gene. CDR3: CAIKGQGDQPQHF. CDR3 bases: TGTGCCATCAAGGGACAGGGAGATCAGCCCCAGCATTTT.

The rearrangement uses TRBV4-1 and TRBJ2-7, with 7 bases fitting TRBD1. The CDR3 sequence is 15 residues long. V was clipped by 5 bases and J by 4 bases; unmatched bases: 11. Germline V gene lookup returns CDR1 MGHRA and CDR2 YSYEKL. The CDR3 DNA is TGCGCCAGCAGCACCATGACAGGGCCACCTTACGAGCAGTACTTC. Translation gives CASSTMTGPPYEQYF.

V gene TRBV7-9 combines with J gene TRBJ2-4; 12 bases agree with TRBD2. V was clipped by 3 bases and J by 8 bases; unmatched bases: 17. CDR1 is SEHNR and CDR2 is FQNEAQ in the germline V gene (reference sequence). This CDR3 contains 19 residues. In nucleotides, the CDR3 is TGTGCCAGCAGCTTCGGGCAGGGGGCTAGCGGGAGGGAGAAGTACATTCAGTACTTC. As protein: CASSFGQGASGREKYIQYF.

V and J are TRBV2 and TRBJ2-2; the match to TRBD2 covers 11 bases. J lost 3 bases, V lost 5 bases, and 2 bases had no gene match. The CDR3 runs to 15 residues. The germline gives CDR1 SNHLY, CDR2 FYNNEI. CDR3 sequence: CASSLAGGHTGELFF. The CDR3 DNA reads TGTGCCAGCAGTCTAGCGGGAGGACACACCGGGGAGCTGTTTTTT.

The V call is TRBV11-2, the J call TRBJ2-2; TRBD2 might be the D (5 bases). Germline CDR1 is SGHAT and CDR2 is FQNNGV. With 0 bases removed from V and 2 bases from J, the gap between germline ends came to 10 bases. CDR3 length: 16 amino acids. CDR3 sequence: CASSLELASNTGELFF. The CDR3 region has the DNA TGTGCCAGCAGCTTAGAGCTAGCCTCTAACACCGGGGAGCTGTTTTTT. The full variable domain, with the rest looked up from reference TRBV11-2 and TRBJ2-2, is EAGVAQSPRYKIIEKRQSVAFWCNPISGHATLYWYQQILGQGPKLLIQFQNNGVVDDSQLPKDRFSAERLKGVDSTLKIQPAKLEDSAVYLCASSLELASNTGELFFGEGSRLTVL.

V usage is TRBV5-1 and J usage is TRBJ2-2, with D perhaps matching TRBD1 (5 bases). The V and J ends lost 0 bases and 2 bases respectively, with 11 bases between them. CDR3 length equals 16 residues. Germline V gene lookup returns CDR1 SGHRS and CDR2 YFSETQ. The DNA of the CDR3 is TGCGCCAGCAGCTTGGTCCCAGGGCTTAACACCGGGGAGCTGTTTTTT. It yields the protein CASSLVPGLNTGELFF.

The J gene is TRBJ1-1, the V gene TRBV11-2; D call uncertain. Germline loops: CDR1 SGHAT, CDR2 FQNNGV. This CDR3 contains 11 residues. Trimming stripped 1 base from V and 12 bases from J, with 9 bases between. CDR3 bases: TGTGCCAGCAGCTTAGGGCGAGTAACTTTCTTT. Translating gives CASSLGRVTFF.

The chain is built from TRBV6-4 and TRBJ2-1; the match to TRBD1 covers 8 bases. Germline V CDR1 and CDR2: MRHNA, SNTAGT. The V segment lost 6 bases and the J segment 7 bases; nucleotides outside the gene matches: 11. CDR3 length equals 15 residues. The CDR3 DNA reads TGTGCCAGCAGCACTGATCTCTACAGGGGGAATGAGCAGTTCTTC. Amino acid sequence: CASSTDLYRGNEQFF.

The chain carries TRBV15 and TRBJ2-3; 9 bases are a match to TRBD1. The CDR3 runs 15 residues. Germline V gene sequence: CDR1 LNHNV, CDR2 YYDKDF (reference sequence). V trimming: 4 bases; J trimming: 0 bases; junction bases outside the gene matches: 2. CDR3: CATSIGQGSTDTQYF. CDR3 nucleotides: TGTGCCACCAGCATTGGACAGGGGAGCACAGATACGCAGTATTTT.

The CDR3 loop reads CASSLSSSGTISYEQYF. CDR3 nucleotide sequence: TGTGCCAGCAGCTTATCTTCATCAGGGACAATTTCCTACGAGCAGTACTTC. This chain connects TRBV7-9 to TRBJ2-7, with D possibly TRBD1 on 6 matching bases. Germline lookup yields CDR1 SEHNR and CDR2 FQNEAQ (reference sequence). Trimming cost V 2 bases and J 1 base, with 18 bases left between them. This CDR3 is built from 17 residues.

The V gene is TRBV30, the J gene TRBJ2-1; D possibly corresponds to TRBD2 (6 bases). Deletions cut 5 bases from V and 4 bases from J, with 12 bases between. CDR3 length equals 13 residues. CDR1 and CDR2 from the germline V gene are GTSNPN and SVGIG (reference sequence). The CDR3 spells CAWDGGSYNEQFF. CDR3 DNA sequence: TGTGCCTGGGACGGGGGTTCTTACAATGAGCAGTTCTTC.

This chain joins TRBV27 and TRBJ2-3; maybe TRBD2 (6 bases). Trimming removed 8 bases at V and 7 bases at J, with 13 bases between. This CDR3 has 12 amino acids. Germline lookup yields CDR1 MNHEY and CDR2 SMNVEV (reference sequence). The chain's CDR3 is CASPGLTYTQYF. Written as DNA, the CDR3 is TGTGCCAGCCCTGGACTAACCTATACGCAGTATTTT.

The chain uses TRBV28 and TRBJ1-5, with TRBD1 matching over 8 bases. Germline V gene lookup returns CDR1 MDHEN and CDR2 SYDVKM. The CDR3 runs to 14 residues. V lost 6 bases, J lost 6 bases, and 7 bases stayed unmatched. CDR3 sequence (DNA): TGTGCCAGCAGCTCAGGGGGCTGGAGTCAGCCCCAGCATTTT. As protein: CASSSGGWSQPQHF.

The chain uses TRBV7-9 and TRBJ1-2; D remains unclear. CDR1 and CDR2 from the germline V gene are SEHNR and FQNEAQ (reference sequence). Between the trimmed V and J ends, which lost 6 bases and 10 bases, there was a span of 3 bases. The CDR3 consists of 8 residues. The CDR3 spells CASSDYTF. The CDR3 region has the DNA TGTGCCAGCAGTGACTACACCTTC.

The chain uses TRBV6-4 and TRBJ1-2; D uncertain. Germline-derived CDR1 and CDR2 are MRHNA and SNTAGT. This CDR3 is 9 amino acids long. V was pared by 7 bases and J by 8 bases, with 5 bases between. CDR3 coding DNA: TGTGCCAGCAACAACGGCTACACCTTC. This codes for CASNNGYTF.